The source of this TCR beta chain is a study of cytomegalovirus exposure and HLA in healthy donors. Study context: Early released data had about 85 million unique TCRs, all coming from HLA-typed donors.

The PCR used 60 Vbeta and 13 Jbeta primers. Profiling relied on immunoSEQ multiplex PCR, and the TCRdb table lists in-frame clones only, not all of them. Of 150,000 to 200,000 clones listed, approximately 84% were seen once; the top ten hold around 3%. General study points: Researchers catalogued about 150 TCR beta chains as cytomegalovirus-associated.

This clone has only a few counts. Its target is not known. This CDR3 is 15 amino acids long. Germline V gives CDR1 LNHDA, CDR2 SQIVND (reference sequence). V was shortened by 4 bases and J by 2 bases, with 13 bases between the two germline ends. Sequencing input: PBMCs. This TCR was sampled from a woman aged 50 to 65 in good health and CMV-seropositive. This chain joins TRBV19 and TRBJ2-3, with TRBD1 as a possible D gene (6 bases). This CDR3 is CASSRDNLNTDTQYF. The CDR3 region has the DNA TGTGCCAGTAGTAGGGACAACCTGAACACAGATACGCAGTATTTT.